The present T cell receptor (beta chain) was sequenced within a study of blood T cell repertoires in COVID-19. On the study more broadly: COVID-19 samples, acute and convalescent, were from the United States, Italy and Spain. T cells, B-cell-depleted T cells, or PBMCs provided the cDNA or gDNA that served as material.

Trimming took off 3 bases at V and 7 bases at J, with 22 bases between the two ends. The CDR3 length is 17 residues. CDR1 and CDR2 (germline): MNHNS, SASEGT. Per the study methods: Scientists estimated how many nucleated cells there were by amplifying reference gene primers. Sequenced by immunoSEQ multiplex PCR; TCRdb stores in-frame clones only, minus some. V and J calls and clone size are those listed in that table; D and trimming were worked out from the DNA. The sample includes around 170,000 clones, 88% of them seen just once. This sequence was found in a man aged 55 to 70 with acute or convalescent COVID-19. Sequenced input: peripheral blood. The rearrangement links TRBV6-1 to TRBJ1-5, with D unclear. This CDR3 is CASSDPGVGSANQPQHF. CDR3 DNA: TGTGCCAGCAGTGACCCCGGGGTCGGTAGTGCCAACCAGCCCCAGCATTTT.